This is a list of T cell receptor beta chains from one sample in a study of beta chain features in type 1 diabetes. Sequenced by immunoSEQ multiplex PCR; TCRdb stores in-frame clones only, minus some. Of fewer than 450,000 clones listed, approximately 13% are singletons. The source material was naive CD4+ T cells from blood. The receptors stem from a woman aged 18-29 years with type 1 diabetes. Each CDR3 is given with its conserved first and last residue. A D gene is named only where the DNA matches it firmly. The size entry is marked missing in some rows and otherwise reads once, few, many or a size class.

D: TRBD1; J: TRBJ1-5; size: -; V: TRBV5-1; length: 16; CDR3: CASSLEGGTGNQPQHF; DNA: TGCGCCAGCAGCTTGGAGGGGGGGACAGGGAATCAGCCCCAGCATTTT
D: -; J: TRBJ1-1; size: few; V: TRBV18; length: 13; CDR3: CASSRDRNTEAFF; DNA: TGTGCCAGCTCACGCGACAGAAACACTGAAGCTTTCTTT
D: -; J: TRBJ2-1; size: few; V: TRBV29-1; length: 10; CDR3: CSGESDEQFF; DNA: TGCAGCGGAGAGTCCGATGAGCAGTTCTTC
D: TRBD1; J: TRBJ2-7; size: -; V: TRBV28; length: 15; CDR3: CASSPSGTGSYEQYF; DNA: TGTGCCAGCAGTCCCTCCGGGACAGGGTCCTACGAGCAGTACTTC
D: TRBD2; J: TRBJ2-5; size: few; V: TRBV18; length: 14; CDR3: CASSPLAGEETQYF; DNA: TGTGCCAGCTCACCCTTAGCGGGAGAAGAGACCCAGTACTTC
D: -; J: TRBJ1-5; size: -; V: TRBV4-1; length: 15; CDR3: CASSPRQGNNQPQHF; DNA: TGCGCCAGCAGCCCACGGCAGGGTAACAATCAGCCCCAGCATTTT
D: TRBD1; J: TRBJ1-5; size: few; V: TRBV30; length: 17; CDR3: CAWSGRTGTFSNQPQHF; DNA: TGTGCCTGGAGTGGGAGGACAGGAACCTTTAGCAATCAGCCCCAGCATTTT
D: TRBD1; J: TRBJ2-2; size: few; V: TRBV15; length: 17; CDR3: CATSNGRGNGGTGELFF; DNA: TGTGCCACCAGCAATGGCAGGGGGAATGGGGGAACCGGGGAGCTGTTTTTT
D: -; J: TRBJ1-1; size: -; V: TRBV25-1; length: 15; CDR3: CASRGTGGYSTEAFF; DNA: TGTGCCAGCAGAGGAACCGGGGGATATAGCACTGAAGCTTTCTTT
D: -; J: TRBJ2-1; size: -; V: TRBV12-5; length: 16; CDR3: CASGSGVTRTYNEQFF; DNA: TGTGCTAGTGGTTCCGGGGTGACTAGAACGTACAATGAGCAGTTCTTC
D: -; J: TRBJ1-1; size: -; V: TRBV19; length: 17; CDR3: CASSIDRWGHWNTEAFF; DNA: TGTGCCAGTAGTATAGATCGATGGGGACACTGGAACACTGAAGCTTTCTTT
D: TRBD1; J: TRBJ2-1; size: -; V: TRBV5-6; length: 15; CDR3: CASSLLTGDYNEQFF; DNA: TGTGCCAGCAGCCTTCTTACAGGGGACTACAATGAGCAGTTCTTC
D: -; J: TRBJ2-5; size: -; V: TRBV18; length: 15; CDR3: CASSPPGLVGETQYF; DNA: TGTGCCAGCTCACCACCGGGGCTAGTCGGAGAGACCCAGTACTTC
D: TRBD1; J: TRBJ2-7; size: -; V: TRBV9; length: 15; CDR3: CASSLSGDRGHEQYF; DNA: TGTGCCAGCAGCCTCAGCGGGGACAGGGGACACGAGCAGTACTTC
D: TRBD2; J: TRBJ2-3; size: few; V: TRBV29-1; length: 15; CDR3: CSAGSGRGRTDTQYF; DNA: TGCAGCGCCGGTAGCGGGAGAGGGCGCACAGATACGCAGTATTTT
D: -; J: TRBJ2-1; size: few; V: TRBV9; length: 15; CDR3: CASSVDAGSYNEQFF; DNA: TGTGCCAGCAGCGTAGATGCGGGCTCCTACAATGAGCAGTTCTTC
D: -; J: TRBJ1-2; size: few; V: TRBV5-6; length: 15; CDR3: CASSLVPGLDYGYTF; DNA: TGTGCCAGCAGCTTGGTTCCAGGGTTGGACTATGGCTACACCTTC
D: TRBD1; J: TRBJ1-1; size: few; V: TRBV19; length: 13; CDR3: CASSIPQGAVAFF; DNA: TGTGCCAGTAGTATCCCACAGGGGGCTGTGGCTTTCTTT
D: TRBD1; J: TRBJ1-4; size: -; V: TRBV2; length: 13; CDR3: CASSPTGTGVLFF; DNA: TGTGCCAGCAGTCCAACCGGGACAGGGGTACTGTTTTTT
D: -; J: TRBJ2-6; size: few; V: TRBV19; length: 14; CDR3: CASHVGAGANVLTF; DNA: TGTGCCAGCCATGTAGGGGCTGGGGCCAACGTCCTGACTTTC
D: TRBD1; J: TRBJ2-2; size: -; V: TRBV29-1; length: 12; CDR3: CSGQGNTGELFF; DNA: TGCAGCGGACAGGGTAACACCGGGGAGCTGTTTTTT
D: -; J: TRBJ2-4; size: few; V: TRBV29-1; length: 13; CDR3: CSVFAGTWDIQYF; DNA: TGCAGCGTTTTTGCGGGGACCTGGGACATTCAGTACTTC
D: TRBD1; J: TRBJ2-1; size: few; V: TRBV11-2; length: 15; CDR3: CASSSHRGHRNEQFF; DNA: TGTGCCAGCAGCTCACACAGGGGGCATCGGAATGAGCAGTTCTTC
D: -; J: TRBJ1-1; size: few; V: TRBV30; length: 13; CDR3: CAWSFPVNTEAFF; DNA: TGTGCCTGGAGTTTCCCAGTGAACACTGAAGCTTTCTTT
D: TRBD1; J: TRBJ2-5; size: -; V: TRBV18; length: 13; CDR3: CASSPQGEETQYF; DNA: TGTGCCAGCTCACCCCAGGGGGAGGAGACCCAGTACTTC
D: TRBD2; J: TRBJ2-3; size: few; V: TRBV30; length: 14; CDR3: CASQPGLGTDTQYF; DNA: TGTGCCAGCCAGCCGGGACTAGGCACAGATACGCAGTATTTT
D: TRBD1; J: TRBJ2-7; size: -; V: TRBV28; length: 15; CDR3: CASSPGTAVGGEQYF; DNA: TGTGCCAGCAGTCCCGGGACAGCCGTAGGGGGCGAGCAGTACTTC
D: TRBD1; J: TRBJ1-1; size: -; V: TRBV29-1; length: 14; CDR3: CSVVLTGMNTEAFF; DNA: TGCAGCGTTGTATTGACAGGGATGAACACTGAAGCTTTCTTT
D: -; J: TRBJ2-3; size: few; V: TRBV7-2; length: 14; CDR3: CASSQQGNGDTQYF; DNA: TGTGCCAGCAGCCAGCAGGGAAACGGAGATACGCAGTATTTT
D: TRBD2; J: TRBJ2-4; size: -; V: TRBV4-3; length: 19; CDR3: CASSQGASGRGGAKNIQYF; DNA: TGCGCCAGCAGCCAAGGGGCTAGCGGGAGAGGGGGAGCCAAAAACATTCAGTACTTC
D: -; J: TRBJ2-5; size: few; V: TRBV4-3; length: 18; CDR3: CASSQDPRPGGPGETQYF; DNA: TGCGCCAGCAGCCAAGATCCCCGTCCGGGGGGCCCGGGGGAGACCCAGTACTTC
D: -; J: TRBJ2-1; size: -; V: TRBV11-2; length: 13; CDR3: CASSPRVGDEQFF; DNA: TGTGCCAGCAGCCCAAGGGTAGGGGATGAGCAGTTCTTC
D: TRBD1; J: TRBJ1-1; size: few; V: TRBV18; length: 16; CDR3: CASSPLGTGRNTEAFF; DNA: TGTGCCAGCTCACCACTCGGGACAGGGAGGAACACTGAAGCTTTCTTT
D: -; J: TRBJ1-4; size: few; V: TRBV28; length: 15; CDR3: CASSFWTSQGKGLFF; DNA: TGTGCCAGCAGTTTCTGGACGTCCCAGGGGAAGGGACTGTTTTTT
D: -; J: TRBJ2-1; size: -; V: TRBV7-9; length: 13; CDR3: CAVVVRSYNEQFF; DNA: TGTGCCGTCGTAGTTAGATCCTACAATGAGCAGTTCTTC
D: -; J: TRBJ2-1; size: few; V: TRBV18; length: 13; CDR3: CASSPMSINEQFF; DNA: TGTGCCAGCTCACCGATGAGCATCAATGAGCAGTTCTTC
D: TRBD1; J: TRBJ2-4; size: few; V: TRBV7-9; length: 14; CDR3: CASSHTGQGNIQYF; DNA: TGTGCCAGCAGTCATACGGGACAGGGAAACATTCAGTACTTC
D: -; J: TRBJ2-7; size: few; V: TRBV5-1; length: 15; CDR3: CASSRDPGEPYEQYF; DNA: TGCGCCAGCAGCCGAGACCCCGGGGAACCCTACGAGCAGTACTTC
D: -; J: TRBJ2-5; size: few; V: TRBV15; length: 15; CDR3: CATSRELVQGETQYF; DNA: TGTGCCACCAGCAGAGAACTCGTCCAGGGGGAGACCCAGTACTTC
D: TRBD1; J: TRBJ2-3; size: -; V: TRBV27; length: 17; CDR3: CASSLQYRGPSTDTQYF; DNA: TGTGCCAGCAGTTTACAATACAGGGGGCCAAGCACAGATACGCAGTATTTT
D: TRBD1; J: TRBJ2-5; size: -; V: TRBV5-4; length: 13; CDR3: CASSSQGAETQYF; DNA: TGTGCCAGCAGCTCACAGGGGGCAGAGACCCAGTACTTC
D: TRBD1; J: TRBJ2-1; size: -; V: TRBV18; length: 16; CDR3: CASSPPGTGPYNEQFF; DNA: TGTGCCAGCTCACCACCGGGGACAGGGCCCTACAATGAGCAGTTCTTC
D: -; J: TRBJ2-7; size: -; V: TRBV18; length: 14; CDR3: CASSPPVAGNEQYF; DNA: TGTGCCAGCTCACCACCGGTCGCGGGTAACGAGCAGTACTTC
D: -; J: TRBJ1-1; size: -; V: TRBV18; length: 16; CDR3: CASSPGQSPVNTEAFF; DNA: TGTGCCAGCTCCCCTGGACAGTCTCCTGTGAACACTGAAGCTTTCTTT
D: TRBD1; J: TRBJ2-7; size: few; V: TRBV29-1; length: 11; CDR3: CSARDSYEQYF; DNA: TGCAGCGCCAGGGACAGCTACGAGCAGTACTTC
D: TRBD1; J: TRBJ2-7; size: -; V: TRBV5-1; length: 17; CDR3: CASSLQPGTGFVDEQYF; DNA: TGCGCCAGCAGTCTTCAACCCGGGACAGGGTTCGTCGACGAGCAGTACTTC
D: -; J: TRBJ2-2; size: -; V: TRBV28; length: 15; CDR3: CASSLGGGLSGELFF; DNA: TGTGCCAGCAGTTTAGGGGGAGGATTGAGCGGGGAGCTGTTTTTT
D: -; J: TRBJ2-7; size: -; V: TRBV7-2; length: 15; CDR3: CASSLLGTVVYEQYF; DNA: TGTGCCAGCAGCTTATTAGGAACAGTAGTCTACGAGCAGTACTTC
D: -; J: TRBJ1-5; size: once; V: TRBV4-1; length: 17; CDR3: CASSQLSNRVRMQPQHF; DNA: TGCGCCAGCAGCCAACTTAGCAACAGGGTAAGGATGCAGCCCCAGCATTTT
D: -; J: TRBJ2-7; size: -; V: TRBV28; length: 11; CDR3: CASSRTYEQYF; DNA: TGTGCCAGCAGTCGTACCTACGAGCAGTACTTC
D: TRBD2; J: TRBJ2-1; size: -; V: TRBV29-1; length: 14; CDR3: CSALKSGNHNEQFF; DNA: TGCAGCGCTCTCAAGAGCGGGAACCACAATGAGCAGTTCTTC
D: -; J: TRBJ2-4; size: -; V: TRBV30; length: 14; CDR3: CAWDSGTAKNIQYF; DNA: TGTGCCTGGGATAGCGGTACGGCCAAAAACATTCAGTACTTC
D: -; J: TRBJ1-2; size: -; V: TRBV7-2; length: 13; CDR3: CASSLGSAYGYTF; DNA: TGTGCCAGCAGCTTAGGAAGCGCTTATGGCTACACCTTC
D: TRBD2; J: TRBJ2-3; size: -; V: TRBV10-3; length: 17; CDR3: CAISSRTSAVNTDTQYF; DNA: TGTGCCATCAGTTCTAGGACTAGCGCGGTCAACACAGATACGCAGTATTTT
D: TRBD1; J: TRBJ2-3; size: -; V: TRBV15; length: 14; CDR3: CATSRDRYTDTQYF; DNA: TGTGCCACCAGCAGGGACAGGTACACAGATACGCAGTATTTT
D: -; J: TRBJ2-5; size: -; V: TRBV5-1; length: 16; CDR3: CASSSSQGGGQETQYF; DNA: TGCGCCAGCAGCTCCTCACAGGGAGGGGGACAAGAGACCCAGTACTTC
D: -; J: TRBJ1-2; size: -; V: TRBV19; length: 12; CDR3: CASNPGNYGYTF; DNA: TGTGCCAGTAACCCGGGAAACTATGGCTACACCTTC
D: TRBD1; J: TRBJ2-1; size: few; V: TRBV4-1; length: 14; CDR3: CASSPGTVFNEQFF; DNA: TGCGCCAGCAGCCCCGGGACAGTATTCAATGAGCAGTTCTTC